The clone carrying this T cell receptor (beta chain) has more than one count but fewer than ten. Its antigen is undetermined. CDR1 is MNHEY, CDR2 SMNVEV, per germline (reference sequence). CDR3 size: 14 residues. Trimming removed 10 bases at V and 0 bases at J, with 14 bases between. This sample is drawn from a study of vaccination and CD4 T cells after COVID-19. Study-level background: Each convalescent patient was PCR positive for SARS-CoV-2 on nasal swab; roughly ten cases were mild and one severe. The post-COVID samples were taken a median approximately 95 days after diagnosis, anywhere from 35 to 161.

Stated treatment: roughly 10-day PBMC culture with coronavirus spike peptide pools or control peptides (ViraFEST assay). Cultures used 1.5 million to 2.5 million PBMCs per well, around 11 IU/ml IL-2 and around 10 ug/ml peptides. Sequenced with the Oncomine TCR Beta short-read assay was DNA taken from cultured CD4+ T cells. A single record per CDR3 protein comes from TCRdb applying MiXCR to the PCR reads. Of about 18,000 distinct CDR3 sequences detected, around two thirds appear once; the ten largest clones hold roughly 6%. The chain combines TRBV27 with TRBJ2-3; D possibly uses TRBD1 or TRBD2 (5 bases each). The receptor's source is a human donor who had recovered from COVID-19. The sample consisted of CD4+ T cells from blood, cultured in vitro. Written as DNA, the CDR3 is TGTGCCATCAAGGTGGGACCGAGCACAGATACGCAGTATTTT. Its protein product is CAIKVGPSTDTQYF.